A few counts support the clone carrying this T cell receptor beta chain. No antigen is known for it. Trimming stripped 0 bases from V and 7 bases from J, with 22 bases between. Germline V CDR1 and CDR2: SGHAT, FQNNGV. The CDR3 has 19 residues. Sequence data for DNA of cultured CD4+ T cells were generated by the Oncomine TCR Beta short-read assay. It was cultured CD4+ T cells from which genomic DNA was extracted. TCRdb independently ran MiXCR on the PCR reads; one entry per CDR3 protein. The data hold about 3,500 distinct CDR3 sequences, with 30% to 40% observed a single time. The data were taken from a study of vaccination and CD4 T cells after COVID-19. Study summary: PCR on nasal swabs identified SARS-CoV-2 in convalescent patients, of whom 9 or 10 were mild and one severe. Post-COVID samples had a sampling time that fell a median roughly 100 days after diagnosis (range 35 to 161). Study-wide results and limits: A nonsignificant median increase from roughly 21 to 40 SARS-CoV-2-reactive clonotypes was observed.

Treatment described: approximately 10-day PBMC culture with coronavirus spike peptide pools or control peptides (ViraFEST assay). This TCR derives from a human donor who had recovered from COVID-19. The material sequenced was CD4+ T cells from blood, cultured in vitro. This chain connects TRBV11-2 to TRBJ1-6; D is unresolved. In nucleotides, the CDR3 is TGTGCCAGCAGCTTAGAGAGGGCGGAGTCCCTTACGACCAATTCACCCCTCCACTTT. Its protein is CASSLERAESLTTNSPLHF.